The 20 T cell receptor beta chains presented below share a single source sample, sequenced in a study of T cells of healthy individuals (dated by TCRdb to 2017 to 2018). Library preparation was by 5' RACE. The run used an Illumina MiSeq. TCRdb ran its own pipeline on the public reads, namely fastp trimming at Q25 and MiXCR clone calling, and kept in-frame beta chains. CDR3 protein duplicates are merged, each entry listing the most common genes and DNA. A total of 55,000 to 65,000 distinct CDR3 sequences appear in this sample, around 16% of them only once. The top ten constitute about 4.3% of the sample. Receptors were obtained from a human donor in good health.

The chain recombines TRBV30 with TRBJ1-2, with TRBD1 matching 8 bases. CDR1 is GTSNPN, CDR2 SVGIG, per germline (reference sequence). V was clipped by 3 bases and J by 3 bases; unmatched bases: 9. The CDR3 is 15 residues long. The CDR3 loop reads CAWRTRQGSDYGYTF. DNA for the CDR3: TGTGCCTGGAGGACTAGACAGGGGAGTGACTATGGCTACACCTTC.

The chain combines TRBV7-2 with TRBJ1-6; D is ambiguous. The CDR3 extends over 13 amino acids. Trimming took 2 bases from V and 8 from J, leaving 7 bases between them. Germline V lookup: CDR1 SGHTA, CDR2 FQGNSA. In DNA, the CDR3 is TGTGCCAGCAGCTTAAAGCAGCATTCACCCCTCCACTTT. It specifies CASSLKQHSPLHF. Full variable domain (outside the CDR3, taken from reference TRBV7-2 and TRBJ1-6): GAGVSQSPSNKVTEKGKDVELRCDPISGHTALYWYRQSLGQGLEFLIYFQGNSAPDKSGLPSDRFSAERTGGSVSTLTIQRTQQEDSAVYLCASSLKQHSPLHFGNGTRLTVT.

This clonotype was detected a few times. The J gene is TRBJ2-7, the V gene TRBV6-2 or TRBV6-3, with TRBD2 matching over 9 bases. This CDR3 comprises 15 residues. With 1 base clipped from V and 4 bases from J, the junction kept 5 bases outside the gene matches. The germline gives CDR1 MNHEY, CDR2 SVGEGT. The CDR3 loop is CASSYLAGEGYEQYF. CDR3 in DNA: TGTGCCAGCAGTTACTTAGCGGGAGAAGGATACGAGCAGTACTTC.

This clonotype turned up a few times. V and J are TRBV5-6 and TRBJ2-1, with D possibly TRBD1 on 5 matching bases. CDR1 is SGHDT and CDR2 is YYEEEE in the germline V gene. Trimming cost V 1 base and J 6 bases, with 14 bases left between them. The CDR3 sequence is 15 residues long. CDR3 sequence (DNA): TGTGCCAGCAGCTTGACTGCAGGGATGGTCAATGAGCAGTTCTTC. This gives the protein CASSLTAGMVNEQFF.

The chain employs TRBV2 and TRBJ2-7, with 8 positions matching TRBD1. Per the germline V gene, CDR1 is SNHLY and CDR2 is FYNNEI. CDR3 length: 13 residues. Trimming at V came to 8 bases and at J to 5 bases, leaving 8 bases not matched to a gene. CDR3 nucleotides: TGTGCCAGCTCAATAGGACAGGGCAACGAGCAGTACTTC. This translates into CASSIGQGNEQYF.

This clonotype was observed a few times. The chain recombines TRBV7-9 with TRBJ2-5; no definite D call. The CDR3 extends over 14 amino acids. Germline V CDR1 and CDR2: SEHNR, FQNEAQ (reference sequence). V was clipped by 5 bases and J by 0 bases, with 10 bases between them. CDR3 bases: TGTGCCAGCAGCGTAGACTTTGACCAAGAGACCCAGTACTTC. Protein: CASSVDFDQETQYF. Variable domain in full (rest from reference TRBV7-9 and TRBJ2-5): DTGVSQNPRHKITKRGQNVTFRCDPISEHNRLYWYRQTLGQGPEFLTYFQNEAQLEKSRLLSDRFSAERPKGSFSTLEIQRTEQGDSAMYLCASSVDFDQETQYFGPGTRLLVL.

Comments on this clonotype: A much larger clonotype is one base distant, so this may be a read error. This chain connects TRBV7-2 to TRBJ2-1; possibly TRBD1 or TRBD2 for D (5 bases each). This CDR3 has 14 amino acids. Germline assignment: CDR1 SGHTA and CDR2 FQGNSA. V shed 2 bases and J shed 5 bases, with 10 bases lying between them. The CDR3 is CASSLWVGDNEQFF. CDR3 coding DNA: TGTGCCAGCAGCTTATGGGTGGGGGACAATGAGCAGTTCTTC.

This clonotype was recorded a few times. For the CDR3, the DNA is TGTGCCAGCGGGGCGGGGACCACAGATACGCAGTATTTT. Translating gives CASGAGTTDTQYF. The chain recombines TRBV7-2 with TRBJ2-3; tentative D call: TRBD2 (6 bases). Between the trimmed V and J ends, which lost 8 bases and 2 bases, there was a span of 11 bases. The germline CDR1 and CDR2 sequences are SGHTA and FQGNSA. The CDR3 consists of 13 residues.

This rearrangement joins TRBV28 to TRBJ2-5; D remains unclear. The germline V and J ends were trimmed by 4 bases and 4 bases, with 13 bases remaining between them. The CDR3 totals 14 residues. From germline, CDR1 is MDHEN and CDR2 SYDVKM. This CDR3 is CASSSGLRAETQYF. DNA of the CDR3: TGTGCCAGCAGTTCGGGCCTAAGGGCAGAGACCCAGTACTTC.

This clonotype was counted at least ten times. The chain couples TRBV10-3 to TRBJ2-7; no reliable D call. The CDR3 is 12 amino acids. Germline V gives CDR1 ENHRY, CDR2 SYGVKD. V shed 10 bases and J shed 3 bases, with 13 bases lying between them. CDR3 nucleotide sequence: TGTGCCACAGCCGGGTCGCTCTACGAGCAGTACTTC. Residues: CATAGSLYEQYF.

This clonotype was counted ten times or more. The CDR3 DNA sequence: TGCAGTGCTAGAGGCGGGACTAGCGGGAGCTACAATGAGCAGTTCTTC. Its protein is CSARGGTSGSYNEQFF. V gene TRBV20-1 combines with J gene TRBJ2-1; 14 bases fit TRBD2. V shed 1 base and J 3 bases; nucleotides not matched to a gene: 2. The CDR3 consists of 16 residues. Germline CDR1 is DFQATT and CDR2 is SNEGSKA (reference sequence).

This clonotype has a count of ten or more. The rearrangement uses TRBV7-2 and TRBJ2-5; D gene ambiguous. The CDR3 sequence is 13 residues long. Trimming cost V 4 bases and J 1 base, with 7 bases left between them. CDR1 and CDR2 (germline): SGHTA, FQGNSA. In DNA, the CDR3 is TGTGCCAGCAGCTCCCGTGTCCAAGAGACCCAGTACTTC. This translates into CASSSRVQETQYF.

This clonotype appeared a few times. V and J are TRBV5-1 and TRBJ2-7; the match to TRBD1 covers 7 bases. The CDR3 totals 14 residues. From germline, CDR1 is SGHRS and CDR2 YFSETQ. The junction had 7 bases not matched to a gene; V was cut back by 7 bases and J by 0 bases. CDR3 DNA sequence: TGCGCCAGCCGGACAGGACCGAGCTCCTACGAGCAGTACTTC. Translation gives CASRTGPSSYEQYF.

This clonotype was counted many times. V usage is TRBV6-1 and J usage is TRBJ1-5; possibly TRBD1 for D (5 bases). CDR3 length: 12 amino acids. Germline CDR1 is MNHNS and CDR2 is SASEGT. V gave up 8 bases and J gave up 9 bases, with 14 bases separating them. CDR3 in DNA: TGTGCCAGCGGAGGGGCCACGGGGCCCCAGCATTTT. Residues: CASGGATGPQHF.

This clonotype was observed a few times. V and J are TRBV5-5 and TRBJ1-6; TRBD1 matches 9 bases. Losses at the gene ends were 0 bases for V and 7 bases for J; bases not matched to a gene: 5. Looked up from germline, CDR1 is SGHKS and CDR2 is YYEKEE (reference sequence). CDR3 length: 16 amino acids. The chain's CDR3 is CASSLVPTGGNSPLHF. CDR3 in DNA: TGTGCCAGCAGCTTGGTCCCGACAGGGGGGAATTCACCCCTCCACTTT.

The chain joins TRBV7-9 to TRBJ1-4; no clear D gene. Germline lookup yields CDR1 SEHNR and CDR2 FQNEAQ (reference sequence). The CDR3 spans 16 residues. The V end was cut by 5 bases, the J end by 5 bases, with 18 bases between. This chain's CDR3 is CASSPPFRGANEKLFF. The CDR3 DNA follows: TGTGCCAGCAGCCCTCCTTTCCGGGGTGCAAATGAAAAACTGTTTTTT.

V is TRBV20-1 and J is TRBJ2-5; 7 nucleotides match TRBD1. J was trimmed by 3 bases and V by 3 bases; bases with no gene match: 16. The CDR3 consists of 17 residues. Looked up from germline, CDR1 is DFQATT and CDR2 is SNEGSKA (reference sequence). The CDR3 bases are TGCAGTGCTAGTGCCCTACGGGACAGCCCGTGGAAAGAGACCCAGTACTTC. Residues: CSASALRDSPWKETQYF.

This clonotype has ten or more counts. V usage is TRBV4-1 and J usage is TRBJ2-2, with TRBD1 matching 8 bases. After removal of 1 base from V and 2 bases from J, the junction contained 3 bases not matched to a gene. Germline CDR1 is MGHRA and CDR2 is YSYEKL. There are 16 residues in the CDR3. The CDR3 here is CASSQADRGNTGELFF. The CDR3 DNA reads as TGCGCCAGCAGCCAAGCCGACAGGGGAAACACCGGGGAGCTGTTTTTT.

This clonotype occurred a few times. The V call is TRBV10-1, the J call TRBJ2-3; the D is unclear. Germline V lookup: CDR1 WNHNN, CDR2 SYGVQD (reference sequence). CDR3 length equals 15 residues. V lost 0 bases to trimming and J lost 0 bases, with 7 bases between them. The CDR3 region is CASSESSYSTDTQYF. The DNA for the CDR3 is TGCGCCAGCAGTGAGTCGTCTTACAGCACAGATACGCAGTATTTT.

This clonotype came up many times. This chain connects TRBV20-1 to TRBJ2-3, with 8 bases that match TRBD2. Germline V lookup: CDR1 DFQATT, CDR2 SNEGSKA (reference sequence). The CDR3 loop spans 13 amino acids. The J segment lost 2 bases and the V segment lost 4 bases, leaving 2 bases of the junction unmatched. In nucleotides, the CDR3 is TGCAGTGCTATGCGGGGGGTCACAGATACGCAGTATTTT. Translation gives CSAMRGVTDTQYF.